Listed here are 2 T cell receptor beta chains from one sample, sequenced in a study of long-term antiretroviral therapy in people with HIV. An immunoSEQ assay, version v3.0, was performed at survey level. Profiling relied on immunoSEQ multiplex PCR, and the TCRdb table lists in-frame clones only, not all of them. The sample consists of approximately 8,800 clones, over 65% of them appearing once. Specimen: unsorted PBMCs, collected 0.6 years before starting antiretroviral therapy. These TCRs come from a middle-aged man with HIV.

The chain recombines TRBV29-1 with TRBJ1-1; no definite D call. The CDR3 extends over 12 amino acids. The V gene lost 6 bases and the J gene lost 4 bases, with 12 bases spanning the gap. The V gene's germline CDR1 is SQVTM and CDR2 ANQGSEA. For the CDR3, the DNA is TGCAGCGTGATTGGTCGAATCACTGAAGCTTTCTTT. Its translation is CSVIGRITEAFF.

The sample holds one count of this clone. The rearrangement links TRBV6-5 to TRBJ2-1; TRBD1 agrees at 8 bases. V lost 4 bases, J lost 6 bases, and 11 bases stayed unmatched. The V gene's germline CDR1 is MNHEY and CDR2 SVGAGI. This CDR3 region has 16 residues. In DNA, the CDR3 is TGTGCCAGCAGTTCCCCCCGGACAGGGAAGGTCAATGAGCAGTTCTTC. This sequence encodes CASSSPRTGKVNEQFF.